This record covers a single T cell receptor (beta chain). After removal of 1 base from V and 0 bases from J, the junction contained 9 bases not matched to a gene. Germline loops: CDR1 LNHDA, CDR2 SQIVND (reference sequence). The length of the CDR3 is 19 residues. The source of the sample is a study of T cells after somatic rescue of genetic block. Here immunoSEQ multiplex PCR was the method, and the copy in TCRdb shows in-frame clones only, minus some. In the table there are 80,000 to 100,000 clones, 75% to 90% of which are singletons. The chain recombines TRBV19 with TRBJ2-5, with 12 bases that match TRBD2. The sequenced sample consisted of peripheral blood mononuclear cells (PBMCs). The receptor was isolated from a young woman. The CDR3 bases are TGTGCCAGTAGTATAGGTTTCCGGACTAGCGGGACATACCAAGAGACCCAGTACTTC. This sequence encodes CASSIGFRTSGTYQETQYF.